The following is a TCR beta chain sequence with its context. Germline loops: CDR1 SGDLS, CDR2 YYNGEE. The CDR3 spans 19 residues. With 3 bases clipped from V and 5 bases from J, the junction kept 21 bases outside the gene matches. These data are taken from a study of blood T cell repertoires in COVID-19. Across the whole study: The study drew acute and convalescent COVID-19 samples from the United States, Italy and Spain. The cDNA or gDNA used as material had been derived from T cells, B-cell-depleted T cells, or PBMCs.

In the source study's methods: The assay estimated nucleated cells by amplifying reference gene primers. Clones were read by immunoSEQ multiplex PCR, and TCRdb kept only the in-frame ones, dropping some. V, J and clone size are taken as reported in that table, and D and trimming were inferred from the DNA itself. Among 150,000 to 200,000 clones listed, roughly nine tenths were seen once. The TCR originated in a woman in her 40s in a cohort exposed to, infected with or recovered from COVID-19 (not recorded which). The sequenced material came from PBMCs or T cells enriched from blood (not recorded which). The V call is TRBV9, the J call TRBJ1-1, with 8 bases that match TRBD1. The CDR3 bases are TGTGCCAGCAGCGACCAAGGGGGGACAGGCCCCCCCTGGGAAACTGAAGCTTTCTTT. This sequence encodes CASSDQGGTGPPWETEAFF.